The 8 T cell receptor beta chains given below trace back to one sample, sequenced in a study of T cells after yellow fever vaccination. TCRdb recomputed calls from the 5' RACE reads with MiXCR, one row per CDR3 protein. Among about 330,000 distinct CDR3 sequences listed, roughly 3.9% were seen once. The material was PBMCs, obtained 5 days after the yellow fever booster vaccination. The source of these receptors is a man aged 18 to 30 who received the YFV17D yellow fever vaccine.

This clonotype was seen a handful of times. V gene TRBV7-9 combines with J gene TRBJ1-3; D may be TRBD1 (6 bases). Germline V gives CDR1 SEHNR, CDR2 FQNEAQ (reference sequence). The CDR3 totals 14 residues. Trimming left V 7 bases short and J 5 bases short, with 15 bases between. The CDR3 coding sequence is TGTGCCAGCACCCCACCGGGGGCTAGAAACACCATATATTTT. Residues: CASTPPGARNTIYF.

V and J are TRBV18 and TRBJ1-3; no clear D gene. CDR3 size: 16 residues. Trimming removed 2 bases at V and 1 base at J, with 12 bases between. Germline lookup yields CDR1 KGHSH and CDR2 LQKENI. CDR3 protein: CASSPLGKSSGNTIYF. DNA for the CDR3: TGTGCCAGCTCACCATTAGGTAAATCATCTGGAAACACCATATATTTT. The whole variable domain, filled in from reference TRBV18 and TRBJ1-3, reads NAGVMQNPRHLVRRRGQEARLRCSPMKGHSHVYWYRQLPEEGLKFMVYLQKENIIDESGMPKERFSAEFPKEGPSILRIQQVVRGDSAAYFCASSPLGKSSGNTIYFGEGSWLTVV.

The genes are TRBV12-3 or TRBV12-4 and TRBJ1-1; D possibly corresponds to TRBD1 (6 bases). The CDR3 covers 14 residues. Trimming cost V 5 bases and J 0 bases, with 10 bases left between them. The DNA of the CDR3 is TGTGCCAGCAGTGAGACAGGATTGAACACTGAAGCTTTCTTT. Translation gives CASSETGLNTEAFF.

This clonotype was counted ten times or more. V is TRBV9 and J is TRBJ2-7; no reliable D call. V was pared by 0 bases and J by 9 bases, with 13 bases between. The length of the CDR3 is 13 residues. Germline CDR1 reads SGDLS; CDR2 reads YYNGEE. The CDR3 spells CASSVATGGLQYF. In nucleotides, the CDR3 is TGTGCCAGCAGCGTAGCTACGGGTGGGCTGCAGTACTTC.

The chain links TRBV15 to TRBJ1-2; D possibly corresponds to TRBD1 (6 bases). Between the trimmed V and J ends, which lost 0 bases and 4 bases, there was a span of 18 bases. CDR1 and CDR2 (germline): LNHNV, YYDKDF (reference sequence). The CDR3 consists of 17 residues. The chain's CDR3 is CATSRDLQGKGVYGYTF. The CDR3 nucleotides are TGTGCCACCAGCAGAGATCTGCAGGGGAAGGGGGTCTATGGCTACACCTTC.

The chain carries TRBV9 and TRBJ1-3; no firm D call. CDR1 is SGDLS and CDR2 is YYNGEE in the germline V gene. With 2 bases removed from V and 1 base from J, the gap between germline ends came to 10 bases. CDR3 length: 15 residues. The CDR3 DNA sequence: TGTGCCAGCAGCGTCGGAGGGATATCTGGAAACACCATATATTTT. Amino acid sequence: CASSVGGISGNTIYF.

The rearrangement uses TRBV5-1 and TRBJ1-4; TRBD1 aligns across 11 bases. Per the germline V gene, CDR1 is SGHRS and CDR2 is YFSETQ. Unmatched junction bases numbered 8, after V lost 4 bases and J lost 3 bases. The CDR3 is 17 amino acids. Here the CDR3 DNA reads TGCGCCAGCAGCCACGGACAGGGGGCCTCAGCTAATGAAAAACTGTTTTTT. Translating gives CASSHGQGASANEKLFF.

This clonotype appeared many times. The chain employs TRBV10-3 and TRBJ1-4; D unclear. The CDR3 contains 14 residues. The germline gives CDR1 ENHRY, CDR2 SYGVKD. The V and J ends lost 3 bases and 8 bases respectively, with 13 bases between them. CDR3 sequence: CAISDPRTQEKLFF. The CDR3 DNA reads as TGTGCCATCAGTGATCCCCGGACGCAAGAAAAACTGTTTTTT.